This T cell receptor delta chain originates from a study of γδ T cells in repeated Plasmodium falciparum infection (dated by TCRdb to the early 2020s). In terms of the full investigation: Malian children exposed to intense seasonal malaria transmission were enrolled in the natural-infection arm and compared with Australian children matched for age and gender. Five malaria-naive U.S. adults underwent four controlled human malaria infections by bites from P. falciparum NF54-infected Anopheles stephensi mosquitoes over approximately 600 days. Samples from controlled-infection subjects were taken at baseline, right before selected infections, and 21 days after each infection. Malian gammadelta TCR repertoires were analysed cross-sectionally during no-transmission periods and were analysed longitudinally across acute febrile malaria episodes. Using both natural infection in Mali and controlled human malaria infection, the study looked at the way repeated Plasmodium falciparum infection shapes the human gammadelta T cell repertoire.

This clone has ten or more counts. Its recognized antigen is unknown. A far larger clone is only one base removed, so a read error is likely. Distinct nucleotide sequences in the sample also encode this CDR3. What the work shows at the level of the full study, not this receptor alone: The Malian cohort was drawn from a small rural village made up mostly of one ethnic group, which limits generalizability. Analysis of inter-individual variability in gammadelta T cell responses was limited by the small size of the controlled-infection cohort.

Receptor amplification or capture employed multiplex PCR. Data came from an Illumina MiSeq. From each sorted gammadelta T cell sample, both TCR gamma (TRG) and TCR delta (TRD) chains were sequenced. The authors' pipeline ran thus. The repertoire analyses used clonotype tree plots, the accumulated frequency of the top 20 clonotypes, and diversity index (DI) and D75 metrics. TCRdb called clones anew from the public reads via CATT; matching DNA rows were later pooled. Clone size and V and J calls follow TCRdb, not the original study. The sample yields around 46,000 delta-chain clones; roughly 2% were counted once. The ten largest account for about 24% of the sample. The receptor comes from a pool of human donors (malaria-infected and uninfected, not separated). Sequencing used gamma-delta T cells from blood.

Here is the DNA: TGTGCCTGTGACACCTTAGACGGCTCCTGGGACACCCGACAAATGTTTTTC. Translated, it gives CACDTLDGSWDTRQMFF. The chain was built from TRDV2 and TRDJ3, with TRDD3 tentatively as D gene (5 bases match). Reading from cysteine to phenylalanine, the CDR3 counts 17 amino acids. The retained sequence is limited to the CDR3, 51 bases, with the frame set at the first base. Sequences GEAIGNYY (CDR1) and EKD (CDR2) are obtained from the germline V gene.